This entry lists 32 T cell receptor beta chains sequenced from one sample in a study of blood T cell repertoires in COVID-19. Some clones are missing from TCRdb's copy, which holds only in-frame ones; the method was immunoSEQ multiplex PCR. Counted here are about 68,000 clones, roughly 85% occurring once; the ten biggest clones make up around 3.6%. The specimen sequenced was peripheral blood. Source of these receptors: a woman aged 50 to 60 with COVID-19, enrolled during active disease.

The chain links TRBV24-1 to TRBJ2-2; weak D call: TRBD2 (5 bases). The ends were cut back, 4 bases at V and 2 bases at J, with 19 bases in the middle. Germline-derived CDR1 and CDR2 are KGHDR and SFDVKD. This CDR3 is built from 18 residues. The CDR3 nucleotides are TGTGCCACCAGTGACTCTCGGGGTGAGGTACCAAACACCGGGGAGCTGTTTTTT. It translates to CATSDSRGEVPNTGELFF.

The V call is TRBV10-3, the J call TRBJ2-5; 9 bases are shared with TRBD2. Germline CDR1 reads ENHRY; CDR2 reads SYGVKD. The CDR3 runs to 15 residues. The junction had 14 bases not matched to a gene; V was cut back by 11 bases and J by 4 bases. The CDR3 DNA sequence: TGTGCCCACCCGTATGAGCGGGAGGTCCGAGAGACCCAGTACTTC. Translation gives CAHPYEREVRETQYF.

This clone was recorded once. The chain links TRBV7-9 to TRBJ2-7, with a weak D call TRBD2 (6 bases). The CDR3 is made up of 15 amino acids. Trimming left V 4 bases short and J 3 bases short, with 16 bases between. Germline values: CDR1 SEHNR, CDR2 FQNEAQ (reference sequence). This chain's CDR3 is CASSSTGRELYEQYF. CDR3 in DNA: TGTGCCAGCAGCTCCACCGGTCGGGAGCTCTACGAGCAGTACTTC. Full variable domain (remainder filled in from reference TRBV7-9 and TRBJ2-7): DTGVSQNPRHKITKRGQNVTFRCDPISEHNRLYWYRQTLGQGPEFLTYFQNEAQLEKSRLLSDRFSAERPKGSFSTLEIQRTEQGDSAMYLCASSSTGRELYEQYFGPGTRLTVT.

The CDR3 spells CASSLDLAADTQYF. CDR3 DNA sequence: TGTGCCAGCAGCTTGGATCTAGCCGCAGATACGCAGTATTTT. V and J are TRBV5-4 and TRBJ2-3; D is perhaps TRBD2 (5 bases). V dropped 0 bases and J dropped 4 bases, with 9 bases sitting between them. Looked up from germline, CDR1 is SGHNT and CDR2 is YYREEE (reference sequence). The CDR3 extends over 14 amino acids.

The chain links TRBV11-3 to TRBJ2-1, with 12 bases aligning to TRBD2. The ends lost 4 bases at V and 9 bases at J; junction bases unmatched: 16. The germline gives CDR1 SGHNT, CDR2 YENEEA. CDR3 length: 18 residues. This CDR3 reads CASSSDSQMTSGRAEQFF. The CDR3 DNA reads TGTGCCAGCAGCTCGGACAGTCAAATGACTAGCGGGAGAGCTGAGCAGTTCTTC.

J is TRBJ1-1 and V is TRBV28, with D possibly TRBD1 on 6 matching bases. Between the trimmed V and J ends, which lost 4 bases and 1 base, there was a span of 10 bases. Germline loops: CDR1 MDHEN, CDR2 SYDVKM. The length of the CDR3 is 14 residues. For the CDR3, the DNA is TGTGCCAGCAGTTCACGGACAGAGAACACTGAAGCTTTCTTT. Protein sequence: CASSSRTENTEAFF.

V gene TRBV2 combines with J gene TRBJ1-1; TRBD1 agrees at 8 bases. CDR1 SNHLY and CDR2 FYNNEI come from the germline V gene. Trimming took 7 bases from V and 5 from J; bases not matched to a gene: 12. This CDR3 region has 15 residues. The CDR3: CASINQGAPGTEAFF. The CDR3 nucleotides read TGTGCCAGCATTAACCAGGGGGCCCCCGGGACTGAAGCTTTCTTT.

The CDR3 protein is CASSLGTTAGANVLTF. CDR3 sequence (DNA): TGCGCCAGCAGCCTCGGGACAACTGCTGGGGCCAACGTCCTGACTTTC. This chain connects TRBV5-1 to TRBJ2-6; maybe TRBD1 (6 bases). V lost 4 bases and J lost 2, with 13 bases in between. The CDR3 runs to 16 residues. Germline V gives CDR1 SGHRS, CDR2 YFSETQ.

This clone was recorded a few times. This chain uses TRBV6-6 with TRBJ1-1, with 7 bases fitting TRBD1. J was trimmed by 4 bases and V by 0 bases; bases with no gene match: 2. The CDR3 contains 14 residues. The V gene's germline CDR1 is MNHNY and CDR2 SVGAGI (reference sequence). CDR3 protein: CASSYSTGVTEAFF. CDR3 bases: TGTGCCAGCAGTTACTCAACAGGGGTCACTGAAGCTTTCTTT.

The rearrangement uses TRBV7-9 and TRBJ2-7; the match to TRBD2 covers 7 bases. The CDR3 is 14 amino acids. In germline, CDR1 is SEHNR, CDR2 FQNEAQ (reference sequence). V was clipped by 3 bases and J by 6 bases; unmatched bases: 8. The CDR3 DNA sequence: TGTGCCAGCAGCTTTGGGACTACAACGGGCGAGCAGTACTTC. This gives the protein CASSFGTTTGEQYF. The whole variable domain, remainder taken from reference TRBV7-9 and TRBJ2-7, is DTGVSQNPRHKITKRGQNVTFRCDPISEHNRLYWYRQTLGQGPEFLTYFQNEAQLEKSRLLSDRFSAERPKGSFSTLEIQRTEQGDSAMYLCASSFGTTTGEQYFGPGTRLTVT.

V and J are TRBV28 and TRBJ2-7, with 8 bases aligning to TRBD2. The CDR3 sequence is 14 residues long. V shed 7 bases, J shed 4 bases, and the junction held 9 bases outside the gene matches. Germline values: CDR1 MDHEN, CDR2 SYDVKM. CDR3 sequence (DNA): TGTGCCAGCACCAAGGGCCTAGCGGGTTACGAGCAGTACTTC. It is translated as CASTKGLAGYEQYF.

This rearrangement joins TRBV6-5 to TRBJ2-5, with a weak D call TRBD1 (7 bases). The germline gives CDR1 MNHEY, CDR2 SVGAGI. V lost 7 bases and J lost 9, with 12 bases in between. This CDR3 comprises 11 residues. CDR3 residues: CASNQGEAQYF. As DNA, the CDR3 is TGTGCCAGCAACCAGGGGGAGGCCCAGTACTTC.

The J gene is TRBJ2-7, the V gene TRBV6-2 or TRBV6-3, with 7 positions matching TRBD1. Germline CDR1 reads MNHEY; CDR2 reads SVGEGT. The CDR3 runs to 13 residues. Trimming removed 5 bases from V and 3 bases from J; junction bases left unmatched: 4. The CDR3 reads CASSRGQFYEQYF. CDR3 nucleotides: TGTGCCAGCAGTCGGGGACAGTTCTACGAGCAGTACTTC.

This clone came up once. The chain carries TRBV27 and TRBJ1-1; maybe TRBD1 (5 bases). The V gene's germline CDR1 is MNHEY and CDR2 SMNVEV (reference sequence). This CDR3 spans 14 amino acids. V gave up 4 bases and J gave up 4 bases, with 13 bases separating them. As DNA, the CDR3 is TGTGCCAGCAGTTATGGGGCGGGGGGCACTGAAGCTTTCTTT. Translated: CASSYGAGGTEAFF.

This chain connects TRBV6-4 to TRBJ2-3, with 8 bases identical to TRBD1. CDR3 length: 13 amino acids. The V gene's germline CDR1 is MRHNA and CDR2 SNTAGT. V lost 3 bases and J lost 6; bases outside the gene matches: 2. CDR3 bases: TGTGCCAGCAGTGAGCAGGGGGCCGATACGCAGTATTTT. Translating it yields CASSEQGADTQYF.

The chain employs TRBV28 and TRBJ1-4, with D perhaps TRBD1 (6 bases). The CDR3 spans 14 residues. The V gene's germline CDR1 is MDHEN and CDR2 SYDVKM. Trimming took off 6 bases at V and 7 bases at J, with 15 bases between the two ends. CDR3: CASRKRGGGEKLFF. Here the CDR3 DNA reads TGTGCCAGCAGAAAAAGAGGGGGTGGTGAAAAACTGTTTTTT.

This chain joins TRBV5-1 and TRBJ2-2; 8 bases align to TRBD2. The CDR3 length is 16 residues. With 2 bases clipped from V and 4 bases from J, the junction kept 7 bases outside the gene matches. Germline values: CDR1 SGHRS, CDR2 YFSETQ. In nucleotides, the CDR3 is TGCGCCAGCAGCTTCGGGTCGGGAGGGCCCACCGGGGAGCTGTTTTTT. Amino acids: CASSFGSGGPTGELFF.

The rearrangement joins TRBV15 to TRBJ1-4; perhaps TRBD1 as D (6 bases). This CDR3 comprises 14 residues. Per the germline V gene, CDR1 is LNHNV and CDR2 is YYDKDF (reference sequence). V gave up 3 bases and J gave up 8 bases, with 13 bases separating them. The CDR3 nucleotides are TGTGCCACCAGCAGGGGGGCTAGAGGGGAAAAACTGTTTTTT. It specifies CATSRGARGEKLFF. Together with reference TRBV15 and TRBJ1-4, the CDR3 gives the full variable domain: DAMVIQNPRYQVTQFGKPVTLSCSQTLNHNVMYWYQQKSSQAPKLLFHYYDKDFNNEADTPDNFQSRRPNTSFCFLDIRSPGLGDTAMYLCATSRGARGEKLFFGSGTQLSVL.

The rearrangement joins TRBV5-1 to TRBJ1-5, with 9 bases lining up with TRBD1. V lost 4 bases and J lost 7; bases outside the gene matches: 9. The CDR3 has 15 residues. Per the germline V gene, CDR1 is SGHRS and CDR2 is YFSETQ. For the CDR3, the DNA is TGCGCCAGCAGCCCCCAGACAGGGGGAGGGCAGCCCCAGCATTTT. This gives the protein CASSPQTGGGQPQHF. The full variable domain, in which reference TRBV5-1 and TRBJ1-5 provide the parts outside the CDR3, is KAGVTQTPRYLIKTRGQQVTLSCSPISGHRSVSWYQQTPGQGLQFLFEYFSETQRNKGNFPGRFSGRQFSNSRSEMNVSTLELGDSALYLCASSPQTGGGQPQHFGDGTRLSIL.

The chain carries TRBV29-1 and TRBJ1-1; D possibly corresponds to TRBD1 (6 bases). V dropped 7 bases and J dropped 8 bases, with 20 bases sitting between them. This CDR3 is 13 amino acids long. Germline CDR1 and CDR2: SQVTM and ANQGSEA. The CDR3 DNA reads TGCAGCGCGCGCGGGGGCCGGTATTCCGAAGCTTTCTTT. Encoded protein: CSARGGRYSEAFF.

The chain joins TRBV29-1 to TRBJ1-1; D is possibly TRBD1 (6 bases). This CDR3 comprises 13 residues. Trimming stripped 6 bases from V and 0 bases from J, with 11 bases between. The germline gives CDR1 SQVTM, CDR2 ANQGSEA. CDR3 protein: CSVLTGMNTEAFF. The DNA of the CDR3 is TGCAGCGTCCTAACAGGGATGAACACTGAAGCTTTCTTT.

The chain couples TRBV5-4 to TRBJ2-5; 8 bases are a match to TRBD2. The germline CDR1 and CDR2 sequences are SGHNT and YYREEE (reference sequence). V lost 4 bases and J lost 3; bases outside the gene matches: 5. This CDR3 has 14 amino acids. In nucleotides, the CDR3 is TGTGCCAGCAGCCCTACGGGAGGGAAAGAGACCCAGTACTTC. Translated: CASSPTGGKETQYF.

The CDR3 sequence is CASTLDRVNTEAFF. In DNA form, the CDR3 reads TGTGCCAGCACCCTCGACAGAGTAAACACTGAAGCTTTCTTT. This chain links TRBV6-5 with TRBJ1-1; possibly TRBD1 for D (5 bases). The CDR3 is made up of 14 amino acids. V lost 7 bases to trimming and J lost 2 bases, with 14 bases between them. The germline gives CDR1 MNHEY, CDR2 SVGAGI.

The chain carries TRBV6-5 and TRBJ2-1, with 8 bases matching TRBD2. Germline CDR1 and CDR2: MNHEY and SVGAGI. Trimming at V came to 6 bases and at J to 2 bases, leaving 6 bases not matched to a gene. CDR3 length: 15 amino acids. CDR3 in amino acids: CASSRGGVTYNEQFF. The CDR3 DNA follows: TGTGCCAGCAGCCGGGGGGGGGTCACCTACAATGAGCAGTTCTTC.

This rearrangement joins TRBV7-9 to TRBJ2-3; 9 bases align to TRBD2. With V trimmed by 3 bases and J by 6 bases, 10 bases remained unmatched. The CDR3 runs 16 residues. CDR1 SEHNR and CDR2 FQNEAQ come from the germline V gene (reference sequence). CDR3 protein: CASSFLAGAFWDTQYF. The DNA of the CDR3 is TGTGCCAGCAGCTTCTTAGCGGGGGCCTTCTGGGATACGCAGTATTTT.

The V gene is TRBV7-2, the J gene TRBJ2-1, with a possible D match to TRBD1 (5 bases). From germline, CDR1 is SGHTA and CDR2 FQGNSA. Trimming removed 1 base from V and 9 bases from J, with 13 bases in between. This CDR3 has 14 residues. DNA for the CDR3: TGTGCCAGCAGCTTAGGGGTAAGCAGGGCTGAGCAGTTCTTC. Its protein product is CASSLGVSRAEQFF.

The chain has TRBV11-1 and TRBJ2-5; 9 bases line up with TRBD1. CDR1 is SGHAT and CDR2 is FQDESV in the germline V gene (reference sequence). V lost 6 bases and J lost 6; bases outside the gene matches: 8. This CDR3 is 14 amino acids long. The CDR3 region is CASRPQGAGKTQYF. In nucleotides, the CDR3 is TGTGCCAGCAGACCACAGGGGGCCGGGAAGACCCAGTACTTC. Filled out from reference TRBV11-1 and TRBJ2-5, the complete variable domain reads EAEVAQSPRYKITEKSQAVAFWCDPISGHATLYWYRQILGQGPELLVQFQDESVVDDSQLPKDRFSAERLKGVDSTLKIQPAELGDSAMYLCASRPQGAGKTQYFGPGTRLLVL.

The J gene is TRBJ2-7, the V gene TRBV7-8, with a possible D match to TRBD1 (6 bases). CDR3 length equals 14 residues. With 5 bases removed from V and 2 bases from J, the gap between germline ends came to 13 bases. Germline-derived CDR1 and CDR2 are SGHVS and FQNEAQ. Written as DNA, the CDR3 is TGTGCCAGCAGCCACACAGGGCCCGCCTACGAGCAGTACTTC. Protein: CASSHTGPAYEQYF.

The chain is built from TRBV27 and TRBJ2-3; D unresolved. CDR1 and CDR2 (germline): MNHEY, SMNVEV (reference sequence). V lost 9 bases to trimming and J lost 4 bases, with 8 bases between them. This CDR3 is built from 11 residues. For the CDR3, the DNA is TGTGCCAGTTCAGTCTCAGATACGCAGTATTTT. It is translated as CASSVSDTQYF.

V gene TRBV7-3 combines with J gene TRBJ2-7, with 8 bases identical to TRBD2. CDR1 is SGHTA, CDR2 FQGTGA, per germline. CDR3 size: 15 residues. Germline trimming cut 2 bases from V and 4 bases from J; bases unmatched to any gene: 7. CDR3 sequence reads: CASSLFPGGNYEQYF. The CDR3 region has the DNA TGTGCCAGCAGCTTATTTCCGGGAGGGAATTACGAGCAGTACTTC.

V is TRBV3-1 (or the pseudogene TRBV3-2) and J is TRBJ1-1; D possibly corresponds to TRBD1 (5 bases). Germline CDR1 is LGHDT and CDR2 is YNNKEL (reference sequence). Trimming shortened V by 1 base and J by 8 bases, and 14 bases separated the two germline ends. This CDR3 spans 14 amino acids. This CDR3 is CASSQVTGELEAFF. CDR3 in DNA: TGTGCCAGCAGCCAAGTTACGGGGGAGCTGGAAGCTTTCTTT.

This chain uses TRBV27 with TRBJ1-1; D may be TRBD1 (6 bases). This CDR3 is built from 14 residues. V shed 5 bases and J shed 1 base, with 11 bases lying between them. The germline V gene encodes CDR1 MNHEY and CDR2 SMNVEV (reference sequence). The CDR3 sequence is CASSTIRGNTEAFF. CDR3 nucleotide sequence: TGTGCCAGCAGTACTATCAGGGGGAACACTGAAGCTTTCTTT.